The present T cell receptor (beta chain) was sequenced within a study of blood T cell repertoires in COVID-19. In the study overall: Acute and convalescent COVID-19 samples came from the United States, Italy and Spain.

V lost 3 bases, J lost 2 bases, and 8 bases stayed unmatched. Per germline, CDR1 DFQATT and CDR2 SNEGSKA (reference sequence). The CDR3 has 15 amino acids. Authors' processing steps: Nucleated cell counts were estimated from reference gene primer amplification. Measured with immunoSEQ multiplex PCR; TCRdb has only the in-frame clones, and not every one. The V and J calls and the clone size are those of that table, but D and trimming were determined from the DNA. Of around 320,000 clones detected, around 85% appear once; the ten largest clones hold around 7.8%. The genes are TRBV20-1 and TRBJ2-5, with 8 nucleotides matching TRBD2. Sequencing was performed on peripheral blood. The TCR comes from a human donor in a cohort sampled during active COVID-19. CDR3 loop: CSASLGAGEQETQYF. The CDR3 DNA follows: TGCAGTGCTAGTTTGGGAGCGGGGGAGCAAGAGACCCAGTACTTC.